This TCR beta chain was recovered during a study of cytomegalovirus exposure and HLA in healthy donors (dated by TCRdb to 2015 to 2018). Turning to the overall study: According to a later analysis, one platform produced both the 120 validation repertoires and the roughly 660 repertoires of the first cohort. Along with the roughly 700-subject first cohort, a separate validation cohort of 120 different subjects was used. The study aimed to test whether signatures of past pathogen exposure could be identified by cataloging public T cell receptors. High-throughput TCR immunosequencing, statistical association of individual TCRs with disease status, and machine learning were combined to predict cytomegalovirus infection status.

Donors formed part of the validation cohort, which comprised 120 subjects and was distinct from the first cohort of under 850 subjects. As concerns this clone: Its target antigen remains unknown. No per-base quality is available; no much larger clone lies one base away.

Library method: the immunoSEQ multiplex PCR assay. Under the source paper's analysis protocol: A statistical classification framework was built for diagnosing cytomegalovirus status from the catalog of TCR beta chain sequences. Imported from immuneACCESS, the table was reduced by TCRdb to in-frame sequences with V and J called. These copies leave out some clones; in studies compared against another copy, an unresolved V gene accounts for under half, and the cause of the remainder is not known. V, J and clone size are those of that table, while D and trimming were read from the DNA. The sample table holds about 330,000 clones, of which about nine tenths were seen once. The ten largest clones take up around 0.84% of the sample. Overall results and qualifications from the work: A later analysis had no HLA typing for the validation cohort, so co-occurrence there was scored across all 130 or so repertoires. Subsequent analysis determined that TCRs grouped into clusters in the first cohort also showed a tendency toward co-occurrence across the 120 or so validation repertoires, and about 93% of cluster scores exceeded 0. The authors suggested that the approach could potentially be extended to other disease states and immunological phenotypes. While some public TCRs were present in many individuals, most TCR sequences turned up only very rarely across donors. The classifier was reported to diagnose cytomegalovirus status with high specificity and sensitivity in both the original and validation cohorts. The study listed approximately 150 TCR beta chains as associated with cytomegalovirus. In vitro tests confirmed that a few of the cytomegalovirus-associated TCR beta chains recognize cytomegalovirus antigens.

Germline trimming: 0 bases from V, 3 bases from J; junction bases outside gene matches: 1. Sequences SGHTA (CDR1) and FQGTGA (CDR2) are obtained from the germline V gene. Spanning cysteine to phenylalanine, the CDR3 consists of 15 amino acids. Just CDR3 DNA is preserved here, 45 bases in frame from base 1. The chain uses TRBV7-3 and TRBJ1-1, and 10 junctional nucleotides match TRBD1. The clonotype was recovered from a woman aged 18-30 years in good health and CMV-seronegative. The sequencing input was PBMCs. The CDR3 region reads CASSLTGTGDTEAFF. At the DNA level, the sequence is TGTGCCAGCAGCTTAACGGGGACAGGGGACACTGAAGCTTTCTTT.